This entry lists 8 T cell receptor beta chains sequenced from one sample in a study of beta chain features in type 1 diabetes. Overall study findings and caveats: Shortening of TCRB CDR3s, moderate but significant, appeared in all four CD4+ subsets of Type 1 diabetes patients.

All of the isolated RNA was reverse transcribed, so expressed TCRB transcripts were sequenced. Generated by immunoSEQ multiplex PCR, the TCRdb table keeps only in-frame clones and is missing some. The sample contains 200,000 to 300,000 clones, roughly 20% of which appear only once. Antigen specificity for these receptors is unknown. The sample comprised naive CD4+ T cells from blood. These receptors came from a woman aged 40 to 55 with type 1 diabetes.

This clone showed up just a few times. The rearrangement links TRBV15 to TRBJ1-6; D unclear. V was cut by 1 base and J by 9 bases, with 10 bases left in between. Germline V gene lookup returns CDR1 LNHNV and CDR2 YYDKDF (reference sequence). The CDR3 spans 14 residues. The CDR3 DNA sequence: TGTGCCACCAGCAGAGTATCAGTCCTTTCACCCCTCCACTTT. Residues: CATSRVSVLSPLHF.

The CDR3 here is CASSSRLAGPTRDTQYF. The CDR3 DNA is TGTGCCAGCAGCTCCAGACTAGCGGGGCCGACTAGAGATACGCAGTATTTT. V usage is TRBV7-2 and J usage is TRBJ2-3; 11 bases are a match to TRBD2. The CDR3 sequence is 17 residues long. With 4 bases clipped from V and 5 bases from J, the junction kept 11 bases outside the gene matches. Germline V gene sequence: CDR1 SGHTA, CDR2 FQGNSA.

This clone turned up a few times. The chain has TRBV28 and TRBJ1-1; D is possibly TRBD1 (5 bases). Germline CDR1 MDHEN, CDR2 SYDVKM. V shed 7 bases and J shed 3 bases, with 15 bases lying between them. CDR3 length: 14 residues. The DNA for the CDR3 is TGTGCCAGCACTGTGGCTCGCAGGGACACTGAAGCTTTCTTT. Amino acids: CASTVARRDTEAFF.

This chain uses TRBV30 with TRBJ2-1; 10 nucleotides line up with TRBD1. Germline-derived CDR1 and CDR2 are GTSNPN and SVGIG (reference sequence). The trim removed 0 bases at V and 4 bases at J, leaving 6 bases unmatched. The CDR3 is 16 residues long. In nucleotides, the CDR3 is TGTGCCTGGAGTGTAGGTTGGGACAGGGGTTACAATGAGCAGTTCTTC. Its protein is CAWSVGWDRGYNEQFF.

V usage is TRBV27 and J usage is TRBJ1-2; D remains ambiguous. The CDR3 totals 12 residues. The germline V and J ends were trimmed by 6 bases and 4 bases, with 9 bases remaining between them. CDR1 MNHEY and CDR2 SMNVEV come from the germline V gene (reference sequence). The CDR3 DNA sequence: TGTGCCAGCAGCCGAGGATTCTATGGCTACACCTTC. It translates to CASSRGFYGYTF.

V usage is TRBV4-2 and J usage is TRBJ2-7, with 10 bases identical to TRBD2. The CDR3 is made up of 18 amino acids. Germline loops: CDR1 LGHNA, CDR2 YNFKEQ. After removal of 0 bases from V and 5 bases from J, the junction contained 13 bases not matched to a gene. CDR3 nucleotide sequence: TGTGCCAGCAGCCAAGAGGGTAGCGGGAGGCCCAGGGGCCACGAGCAGTACTTC. It is translated as CASSQEGSGRPRGHEQYF.

V usage is TRBV29-1 and J usage is TRBJ1-2, with D perhaps matching TRBD1 (6 bases). Germline V gene sequence: CDR1 SQVTM, CDR2 ANQGSEA. V lost 6 bases to trimming and J lost 2 bases, with 13 bases between them. The CDR3 sequence is 13 residues long. CDR3 residues: CSVRDIQNYGYTF. In nucleotides, the CDR3 is TGCAGCGTGAGGGACATCCAAAACTATGGCTACACCTTC.

CDR3 residues: CASSLLAGGQVEQYF. CDR3 nucleotide sequence: TGCGCCAGCAGCCTTCTAGCGGGAGGGCAGGTCGAGCAGTACTTC. The rearrangement links TRBV5-1 to TRBJ2-7, with 12 bases lining up with TRBD2. CDR1 SGHRS and CDR2 YFSETQ come from the germline V gene. This CDR3 comprises 15 residues. Trimming took 4 bases from V and 6 from J; bases not matched to a gene: 8. Together with reference TRBV5-1 and TRBJ2-7, the CDR3 gives the full variable domain: KAGVTQTPRYLIKTRGQQVTLSCSPISGHRSVSWYQQTPGQGLQFLFEYFSETQRNKGNFPGRFSGRQFSNSRSEMNVSTLELGDSALYLCASSLLAGGQVEQYFGPGTRLTVT.